A selection of T cell receptor beta chains follows, all from one sample in a study of cytomegalovirus exposure and HLA in healthy donors. Sequencing used immunoSEQ multiplex PCR; TCRdb keeps in-frame clones, though not all of them. Seen here are approximately 180,000 clones, over 70% observed once, and the top ten hold approximately 6.8%. The sequenced sample consisted of PBMCs. The receptors shown here come from a man aged 30 to 45 in good health and CMV-seropositive. Both conserved end residues are part of each CDR3. The order of the fields is J gene, V gene, clone size, D gene, CDR3 DNA, CDR3 protein. The D gene is left open where the match is weak. Some rows have no size entry. The others give once, few or many, or a class for an expanded clone.

>TRBJ2-1|TRBV7-9|few|.
TGTTCCAGCAGCTTTCTCAGGGAGGATGAGCAGTTCTTC
CSSSFLREDEQFF
>TRBJ1-1|TRBV18|.|.
TGTGCCAGCTCACCTTCTGCAGGGGTGGGCACTGAAGCTTTCTTT
CASSPSAGVGTEAFF
>TRBJ2-1|TRBV4-3|.|.
TGCGCCAGCAGCCAAGATCTCAGCAGAGGCAATGAGCAGTTCTTC
CASSQDLSRGNEQFF
>TRBJ2-1|TRBV4-2|once|.
TGTGCCAGCAGCCAAGAGGGCAGGGCGTATGAGCAGTTCTTC
CASSQEGRAYEQFF
>TRBJ1-6|TRBV4-3|.|.
TGCGCCAGCAGCCAAGTTGGGCAGCTCTATAATTCACCCCTCCACTTT
CASSQVGQLYNSPLHF
>TRBJ2-1|TRBV7-2|.|.
TGTGCCAGCAGCTTAAGCGTGTACAATGAGCAGTTCTTC
CASSLSVYNEQFF
>TRBJ2-1|TRBV6-1|.|TRBD2
TGTGCCAGCAGTGATTCGAGGACTAGCGGAAACAATGAGCAGTTCTTC
CASSDSRTSGNNEQFF
>TRBJ1-4|TRBV7-6|.|TRBD1
TGTGCCAGCAGCCCAGGGGGACCTAATGAAAAACTGTTTTTT
CASSPGGPNEKLFF
>TRBJ2-5|TRBV9|.|TRBD2
TGTGCCAGCAGCGGCGGGGGATCCGGGGAGACCCAGTACTTC
CASSGGGSGETQYF
>TRBJ2-5|TRBV11-3|.|TRBD2
TGTGCCAGCAGCGCAAGCGGGGCCCAAGAGACCCAGTACTTC
CASSASGAQETQYF
>TRBJ2-4|TRBV4-1|.|TRBD2
TGCGCCAGCAGCCAAGTAGGACTAGTAAGGAACATTCAGTACTTC
CASSQVGLVRNIQYF
>TRBJ2-2|TRBV7-3|.|TRBD2
TGTGCCAGCAGCTTAACTAGCGGGAGTGGCACCGGGGAGCTGTTTTTT
CASSLTSGSGTGELFF
>TRBJ2-5|TRBV6-1|.|TRBD1
TGTGCCAGCAGAAAGGGGACAGGGAGGGAGACCCAGTACTTC
CASRKGTGRETQYF
>TRBJ1-4|TRBV27|.|.
TGTGCCAGCAGTTTTCAGCTACAGAGTAATGAAAAACTGTTTTTT
CASSFQLQSNEKLFF
>TRBJ2-5|TRBV7-2|.|TRBD1
TGTGCCAGCAGCTTAGTGGGGACAGGGGATCCGGAGACCCAGTACTTC
CASSLVGTGDPETQYF
>TRBJ1-2|TRBV11-2|.|.
TGTGCCAGCAGCCCCGGGTCCGGAGGGGCGGACTATGGCTACACCTTC
CASSPGSGGADYGYTF
>TRBJ2-7|TRBV4-3|.|.
TGCGCCAGCAGCCAAGATCATCCGGGACTCTCCTACGAGCAGTACTTC
CASSQDHPGLSYEQYF
>TRBJ2-2|TRBV19|.|.
TGTGCCAGTAGTATCTCTAGCGTCACCGGGGAGCTGTTTTTT
CASSISSVTGELFF
>TRBJ1-1|TRBV4-2|.|.
TGTGCCAGCAGCCAGCTTCAACAGAGATCGAACACTGAAGCTTTCTTT
CASSQLQQRSNTEAFF
>TRBJ2-1|TRBV27|once|TRBD2
TGTGCCAGCAGTTTAGAACTAGCGGGGGCCTCCTACAATGAGCAGTTCTTC
CASSLELAGASYNEQFF
>TRBJ2-5|TRBV6-1|.|TRBD2
TGTGCCAGCAGTGGAAGGGGACTAGCGGGGGGGCGCAGGGAGACCCAGTACTTC
CASSGRGLAGGRRETQYF
>TRBJ1-6|TRBV5-6|.|.
TGTGCCAGCAGCTTTTATTATAATTCACCCCTCCACTTT
CASSFYYNSPLHF
>TRBJ2-1|TRBV9|.|TRBD2
TGTGCCAGCAGCGCCCTGAGTAGCGGGAGTAGCTCTGAGCAGTTCTTC
CASSALSSGSSSEQFF
>TRBJ2-6|TRBV19|.|TRBD2
TGTGCCAGTAGTTTGGACGACGGGGGGTCTGGGGCCAACGTCCTGACTTTC
CASSLDDGGSGANVLTF
>TRBJ2-2|TRBV15|.|.
TGTGCCACCAGCAGAGATCGGAACACCGGGGAGCTGTTTTTT
CATSRDRNTGELFF
>TRBJ2-7|TRBV9|.|TRBD2
TGTGCCAGCAGCGCTAGCGGGAGCGGTTACGAGCAGTACTTC
CASSASGSGYEQYF
>TRBJ1-1|TRBV2|.|.
TGTGCCAGCCGGGAGTCAGGGTACACTGAAGCTTTCTTT
CASRESGYTEAFF
>TRBJ1-2|TRBV29-1|.|.
TGCAGCGTCGCAACGGCAGGGACTAACTATGGCTACACCTTC
CSVATAGTNYGYTF
>TRBJ1-4|TRBV18|.|TRBD1
TGTGCCAGCTCACCCCCTCGGACAGGGTCTAATGAAAAACTGTTTTTT
CASSPPRTGSNEKLFF
>TRBJ2-2|TRBV5-6|.|.
TGTGCCAGCAGGCGGTCGAACACCGGGGAGCTGTTTTTT
CASRRSNTGELFF
>TRBJ1-4|TRBV14|once|.
TGTGCCAGCAGAGCCACAGGGAATGAAAAACTGTTTTTT
CASRATGNEKLFF
>TRBJ2-1|TRBV10-2|.|TRBD2
TGCGCCACCCGCGGCTCGCGGGGGGCCATCTACAATGAGCAGTTCTTC
CATRGSRGAIYNEQFF
>TRBJ1-1|TRBV7-9|.|.
TGTGCCAGCAGCTTCGAAGGGAGCACTGAAGCTTTCTTT
CASSFEGSTEAFF
>TRBJ2-2|TRBV2|.|.
TGTGCCAGCCGGAAAACGGGAGCGATAGGGGAAGCCGGGGAGCTGTTTTTT
CASRKTGAIGEAGELFF
>TRBJ1-4|TRBV7-2|.|TRBD1
TGTGCCAGCAGCGTGGGACAGAGTAATGAAAAACTGTTTTTT
CASSVGQSNEKLFF
>TRBJ2-7|TRBV29-1|.|TRBD1
TGCAGCGTTTGGGACGGGACAGCAACCTACGAGCAGTACTTC
CSVWDGTATYEQYF
>TRBJ2-3|TRBV12-2|.|.
TGTGCAAGTCGCCCTAGCGGGGGCACAGATACGCAGTATTTT
CASRPSGGTDTQYF
>TRBJ2-1|TRBV9|.|.
TGTGCCAGCAGCGCCCCATTGGGGGCGACCTACAATGAGCAGTTCTTC
CASSAPLGATYNEQFF
>TRBJ1-5|TRBV19|.|TRBD1
TGTGCCAGTAGTACGACAGGGGGCGGTCAGCCCCAGCATTTT
CASSTTGGGQPQHF
>TRBJ2-1|TRBV5-1|few|.
TGCGCCAGCAGCTTGGCTAACTACAATGAGCAGTTCTTC
CASSLANYNEQFF
>TRBJ2-1|TRBV30|.|TRBD1
TGTGCCTGGGCCCGGGACAGGGTCGACAATGAGCAGTTCTTC
CAWARDRVDNEQFF
>TRBJ2-1|TRBV18|.|TRBD2
TGTGCCAGCTCACCACGTAGCGGGGGATACAATGAGCAGTTCTTC
CASSPRSGGYNEQFF
>TRBJ2-1|TRBV15|few|TRBD2
TGTGCCACCAGCAGAGTGCGGGAGGGCCTCAATGAGCAGTTCTTC
CATSRVREGLNEQFF
>TRBJ2-7|TRBV18|few|TRBD1
TGTGCCAGCTCACCCCGACAGGGCTTCTACGAGCAGTACTTC
CASSPRQGFYEQYF
>TRBJ2-1|TRBV15|.|TRBD2
TGTGCCACCAGCGAACGACTAGCGGTGAATGAGCAGTTCTTC
CATSERLAVNEQFF
>TRBJ2-5|TRBV9|.|.
TGTGCCAGCAGCGTGGGGGACATTCAGGGGGAGACCCAGTACTTC
CASSVGDIQGETQYF